This entry concerns a single T cell receptor (beta chain). No cognate antigen has been identified for it. Base qualities are not provided; no much larger clone lies one nucleotide away. This sample was included in a study of T cell changes during pregnancy in multiple sclerosis (dated by TCRdb to about 2019). With regard to the full study: The study examined how the T cell repertoire changed over the course of pregnancy in women with multiple sclerosis.

The receptor library was made with the immunoSEQ multiplex PCR assay. The table was pulled from immuneACCESS by TCRdb, which kept in-frame rearrangements only. Such tables lose some clones; where checked, under half of the loss comes from unresolved V genes, and the rest has no known cause. In this sample the table shows 55,000 to 65,000 clones, approximately 92% of which occur a single time. About 1.5% of the sample is taken by the ten largest. Taken from the germline V gene, the CDR1 and CDR2 loops are MNHEY and SVGAGI. V lost 2 bases and J lost 0 bases; the stretch between them is 4 bases long. Its CDR3 holds 13 amino acids, cysteine through phenylalanine. Of all the DNA, just the CDR3 is kept, 39 bases in frame from base 1.

The chain is assembled from TRBV6-5 and TRBJ1-1, with the D segment identity uncertain. This specimen consisted of peripheral blood, obtained in the second trimester of pregnancy. This clonotype was obtained from a female donor with multiple sclerosis, enrolled in a pregnancy study. The CDR3 protein sequence reads: CASSYLLNTEAFF. Read as DNA, the sequence is TGTGCCAGCAGTTACCTCTTGAACACTGAAGCTTTCTTT.